Listed below are T cell receptor beta chains from one sample, sequenced in a study of CXCR3-negative and CXCR3-positive naive CD8 T cells. Following a re-call of the 5' RACE reads, TCRdb has one entry per CDR3 protein and lacks DNA. The sample totals 100,000 or so distinct CDR3 sequences. The sample comprised naive CXCR3- CD8+ T cells from blood. These receptors originate from a human donor in good health. Some clones in this sample may be carry-over from other donors' samples. The CDR3 runs from the conserved cysteine through the conserved F or W.

J,V,CDR3
TRBJ1-1,TRBV29-1,CSVTGHDPMNTEAFF
TRBJ2-7,TRBV11-3,CASNLPAGFGEQYF
TRBJ2-3,TRBV9,CASSIRDRATDTQYF
TRBJ2-3,TRBV5-1,CASSLGTAPDTQYF
TRBJ2-7,TRBV7-9,CASSSTTAGGLGTYEQYF
TRBJ2-7,TRBV15,CATSRDREGASHEQYF
TRBJ2-3,TRBV12-3/TRBV12-4,CASSFQVSGDTQYF
TRBJ1-2,TRBV7-2,CASSLVYRDGYTF
TRBJ1-1,TRBV4-3,CASSLWQGTEAFF
TRBJ2-1,TRBV29-1,CSVDEGRAYNEQFF
TRBJ1-2,TRBV12-3/TRBV12-4,CASSLRGNYGYTF
TRBJ2-7,TRBV5-1,CASAQGAGGSYEQYF
TRBJ2-1,TRBV7-3,CASSLNPLSELAGVYNEQFF
TRBJ2-5,TRBV5-4,CASSLEGGPQETQYF
TRBJ1-4,TRBV5-5,CASSLVGGKLFF
TRBJ2-7,TRBV20-1,CSAGGEGRAYEQYF
TRBJ2-7,TRBV12-3/TRBV12-4,CASRGGQGGLFYEQYF
TRBJ2-2,TRBV7-8,CASSLGHPKGELFF
TRBJ2-7,TRBV21-1,CASSKEDPGTTYEQYF
TRBJ2-7,TRBV6-1,CASSEPGLAPYEQYF
TRBJ2-1,TRBV20-1,CSAILVGEQFF
TRBJ2-3,TRBV7-6,CASSNRGRTDTQYF